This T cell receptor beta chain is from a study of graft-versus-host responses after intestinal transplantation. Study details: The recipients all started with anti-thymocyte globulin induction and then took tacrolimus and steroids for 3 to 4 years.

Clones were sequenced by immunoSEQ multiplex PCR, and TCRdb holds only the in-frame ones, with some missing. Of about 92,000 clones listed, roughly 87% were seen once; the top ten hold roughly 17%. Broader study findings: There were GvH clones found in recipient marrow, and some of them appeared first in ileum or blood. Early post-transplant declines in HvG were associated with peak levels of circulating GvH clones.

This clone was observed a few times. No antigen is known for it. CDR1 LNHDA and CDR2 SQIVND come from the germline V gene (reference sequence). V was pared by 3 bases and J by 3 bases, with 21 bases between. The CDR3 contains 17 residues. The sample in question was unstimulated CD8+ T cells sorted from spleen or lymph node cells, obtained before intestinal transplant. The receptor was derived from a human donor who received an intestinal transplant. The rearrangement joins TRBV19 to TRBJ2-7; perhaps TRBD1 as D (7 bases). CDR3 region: CASSMDRPGTFIYEQYF. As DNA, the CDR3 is TGTGCCAGTAGTATGGACAGGCCCGGGACTTTTATCTACGAGCAGTACTTC. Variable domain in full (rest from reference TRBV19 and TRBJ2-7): DGGITQSPKYLFRKEGQNVTLSCEQNLNHDAMYWYRQDPGQGLRLIYYSQIVNDFQKGDIAEGYSVSREKKESFPLTVTSAQKNPTAFYLCASSMDRPGTFIYEQYFGPGTRLTVT.